This T cell receptor (beta chain) originates from a study of CD8 T cells in ankylosing spondylitis. Study-wide points: Seemingly characteristic of ankylosing spondylitis blood was a TCR beta motif consisting of several highly homologous variants.

The V end was cut by 0 bases, the J end by 7 bases, with 16 bases between. Germline CDR1 SGHRS, CDR2 YFSETQ. The CDR3 extends over 15 amino acids. Many counts were recorded for this clonotype. Its antigen is unidentified. TCRdb processed the 5' RACE reads anew with MiXCR; each CDR3 protein has one entry. Of some 130,000 distinct CDR3 sequences in the sample, 6% to 8.5% were seen once. This TCR derives from a female donor with ankylosing spondylitis or in good health (not recorded which). The J gene is TRBJ1-1, the V gene TRBV5-1; possibly TRBD1 for D (6 bases). Source material: blood, either unsorted or a sorted T cell fraction (not recorded which). CDR3 DNA sequence: TGCGCCAGCAGCTTGGATGGGGGCAGGATCAGTGAAGCTTTCTTT. It is translated as CASSLDGGRISEAFF. The entire variable domain, with the rest obtained from reference TRBV5-1 and TRBJ1-1, is as follows: KAGVTQTPRYLIKTRGQQVTLSCSPISGHRSVSWYQQTPGQGLQFLFEYFSETQRNKGNFPGRFSGRQFSNSRSEMNVSTLELGDSALYLCASSLDGGRISEAFFGQGTRLTVV.